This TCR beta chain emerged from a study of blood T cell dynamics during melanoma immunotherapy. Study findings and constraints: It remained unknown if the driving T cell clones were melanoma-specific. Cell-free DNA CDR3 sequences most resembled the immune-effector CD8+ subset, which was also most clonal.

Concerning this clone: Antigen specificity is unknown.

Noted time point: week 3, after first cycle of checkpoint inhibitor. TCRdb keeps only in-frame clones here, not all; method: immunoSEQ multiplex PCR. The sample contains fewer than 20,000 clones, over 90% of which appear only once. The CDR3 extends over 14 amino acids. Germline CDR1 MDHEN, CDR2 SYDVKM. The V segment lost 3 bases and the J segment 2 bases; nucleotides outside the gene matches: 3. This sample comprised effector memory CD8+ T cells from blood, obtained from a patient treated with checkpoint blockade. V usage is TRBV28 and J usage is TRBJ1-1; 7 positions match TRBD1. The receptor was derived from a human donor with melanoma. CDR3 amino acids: CASSLTGINTEAFF. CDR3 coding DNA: TGTGCCAGCAGTTTGACAGGGATTAACACTGAAGCTTTCTTT. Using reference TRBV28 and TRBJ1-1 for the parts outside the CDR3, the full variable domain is DVKVTQSSRYLVKRTGEKVFLECVQDMDHENMFWYRQDPGLGLRLIYFSYDVKMKEKGDIPEGYSVSREKKERFSLILESASTNQTSMYLCASSLTGINTEAFFGQGTRLTVV.